Presented here are 8 T cell receptor beta chains from one specimen sequenced in a study of blood T cells in healthy people across ages. A sample-barcoded 5' primer and a J-beta primer mix were used in a second PCR of about 7 to 12 cycles. TCRdb re-analysed the 5' RACE reads in MiXCR, keeping a single row per CDR3 protein. This table holds approximately 2,000,000 distinct CDR3 sequences, more than 35% found once. Material: blood. Receptors originate from a human donor in good health.

This clonotype was counted a single time. This chain links TRBV10-3 with TRBJ2-3; 7 bases agree with TRBD1. CDR1 ENHRY and CDR2 SYGVKD come from the germline V gene. J was trimmed by 1 base and V by 10 bases; bases with no gene match: 8. The CDR3 has 14 residues. For the CDR3, the DNA is TGTGCCACCACGCCAACAGGGGGCACAGATACGCAGTATTTT. This codes for CATTPTGGTDTQYF.

J is TRBJ1-1 and V is TRBV5-1, with 7 bases lining up with TRBD1. The germline CDR1 and CDR2 sequences are SGHRS and YFSETQ. The CDR3 loop spans 17 amino acids. J was trimmed by 3 bases and V by 2 bases; bases with no gene match: 13. Here the CDR3 DNA reads TGCGCCAGCAGCTTTGGTCAGGCAGGGGGAATGGACACTGAAGCTTTCTTT. Translating it yields CASSFGQAGGMDTEAFF.

This chain joins TRBV29-1 and TRBJ2-1, with D hard to call. The CDR3 loop spans 15 amino acids. V lost 7 bases, J lost 9 bases, and 25 bases lay in between. The germline CDR1 and CDR2 sequences are SQVTM and ANQGSEA. DNA for the CDR3: TGCAGCGCCCTAGGTGGGGATCGGTTCGGAACTGAGCAGTTCTTC. Translated, it gives CSALGGDRFGTEQFF.

This clonotype was seen a handful of times. The V call is TRBV6-1, the J call TRBJ1-6, with D unresolved. V was cut by 8 bases and J by 5 bases, with 13 bases left in between. This CDR3 is 14 amino acids long. The germline V gene encodes CDR1 MNHNS and CDR2 SASEGT. The CDR3 is CASQEVLHNSPLHF. In DNA, the CDR3 is TGTGCCAGCCAAGAGGTACTCCATAATTCACCCCTCCACTTT.

In its sample, this clonotype was seen a few times. CDR3 bases: TGTGCCAGCAGCCGCATTTTGGATACGCAGTATTTT. The encoded protein is CASSRILDTQYF. The chain couples TRBV7-6 to TRBJ2-3, with no clear D. Per germline, CDR1 SGHVS and CDR2 FNYEAQ. V dropped 5 bases and J dropped 6 bases, with 9 bases sitting between them. This CDR3 is 12 amino acids long.

V is TRBV4-1 and J is TRBJ2-7, with D uncertain. CDR3 length: 13 residues. From germline, CDR1 is MGHRA and CDR2 YSYEKL. Trimming cost V 4 bases and J 4 bases, with 11 bases left between them. CDR3 sequence reads: CASSPYEKYEQYF. The DNA of the CDR3 is TGCGCCAGCAGCCCCTACGAGAAATACGAGCAGTACTTC.

J is TRBJ2-5 and V is TRBV12-3 or TRBV12-4; 7 nucleotides agree with TRBD2. The DNA end is a closer match to TRBJ2-7, so the J assignment may be wrong. This CDR3 is built from 15 residues. The CDR3 is CASSLYLAVGNEQYF. Here the CDR3 DNA reads TGTGCCAGCAGTTTATATCTAGCGGTGGGGAACGAGCAGTACTTC.

This clonotype was seen only a few times. CDR3 DNA sequence: TGTGCCAGCATGGAAACAGGGTTTTTCGAGCAGTACTTC. Residues: CASMETGFFEQYF. This rearrangement joins TRBV6-2 or TRBV6-3 to TRBJ2-7; maybe TRBD1 (6 bases). CDR1 MNHEY and CDR2 SVGEGT come from the germline V gene. The V and J ends lost 7 bases and 6 bases respectively, with 16 bases between them. This CDR3 has 13 residues.